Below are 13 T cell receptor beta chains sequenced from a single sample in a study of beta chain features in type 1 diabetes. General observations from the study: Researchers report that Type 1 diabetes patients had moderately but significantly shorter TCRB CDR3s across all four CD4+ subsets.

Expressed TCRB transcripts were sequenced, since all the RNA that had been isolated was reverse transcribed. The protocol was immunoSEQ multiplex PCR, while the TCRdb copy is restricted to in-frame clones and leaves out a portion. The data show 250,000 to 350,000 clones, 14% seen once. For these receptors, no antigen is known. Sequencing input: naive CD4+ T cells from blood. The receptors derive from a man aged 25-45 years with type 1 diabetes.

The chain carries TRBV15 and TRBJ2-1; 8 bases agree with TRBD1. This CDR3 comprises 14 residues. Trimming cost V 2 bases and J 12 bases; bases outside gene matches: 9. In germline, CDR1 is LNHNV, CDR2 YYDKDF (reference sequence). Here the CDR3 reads CATSRTRTGRGQFF. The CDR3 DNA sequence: TGTGCCACCAGCAGAACTCGGACAGGGCGGGGGCAGTTCTTC. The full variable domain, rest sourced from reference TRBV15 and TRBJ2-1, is DAMVIQNPRYQVTQFGKPVTLSCSQTLNHNVMYWYQQKSSQAPKLLFHYYDKDFNNEADTPDNFQSRRPNTSFCFLDIRSPGLGDTAMYLCATSRTRTGRGQFFGPGTRLTVL.

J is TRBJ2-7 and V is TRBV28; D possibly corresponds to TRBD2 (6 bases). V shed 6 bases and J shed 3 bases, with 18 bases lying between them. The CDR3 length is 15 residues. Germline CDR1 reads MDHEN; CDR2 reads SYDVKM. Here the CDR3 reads CASSLGLAGGYEQYF. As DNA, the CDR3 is TGTGCCAGCAGCTTAGGGCTGGCCGGGGGCTACGAGCAGTACTTC.

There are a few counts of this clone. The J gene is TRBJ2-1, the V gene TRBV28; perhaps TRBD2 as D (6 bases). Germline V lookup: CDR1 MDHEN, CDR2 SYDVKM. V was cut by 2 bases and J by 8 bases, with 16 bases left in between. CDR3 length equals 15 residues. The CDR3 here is CASSLPGARKDEQFF. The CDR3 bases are TGTGCCAGCAGTTTACCGGGAGCCCGGAAGGATGAGCAGTTCTTC.

CDR3 loop: CATSRADRGGREKLFF. CDR3 nucleotides: TGTGCCACCAGCAGAGCTGACAGGGGCGGAAGGGAAAAACTGTTTTTT. V is TRBV15 and J is TRBJ1-4; the match to TRBD1 covers 8 bases. Germline CDR1 reads LNHNV; CDR2 reads YYDKDF (reference sequence). V lost 1 base, J lost 8 bases, and 9 bases stayed unmatched. This CDR3 has 16 amino acids.

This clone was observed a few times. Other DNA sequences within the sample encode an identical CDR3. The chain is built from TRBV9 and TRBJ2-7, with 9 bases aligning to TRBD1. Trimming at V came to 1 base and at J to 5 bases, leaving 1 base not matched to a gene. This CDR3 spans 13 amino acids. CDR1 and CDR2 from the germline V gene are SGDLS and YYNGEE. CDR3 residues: CASSVTGGDEQYF. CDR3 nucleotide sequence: TGTGCCAGCAGCGTAACAGGGGGCGACGAGCAGTACTTC.

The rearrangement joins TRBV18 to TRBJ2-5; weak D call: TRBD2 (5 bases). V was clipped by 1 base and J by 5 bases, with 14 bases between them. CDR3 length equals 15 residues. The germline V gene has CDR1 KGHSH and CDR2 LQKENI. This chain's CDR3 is CASSPRAGLRETQYF. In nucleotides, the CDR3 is TGTGCCAGCTCACCACGGGCGGGCCTACGGGAGACCCAGTACTTC. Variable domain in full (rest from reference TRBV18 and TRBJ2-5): NAGVMQNPRHLVRRRGQEARLRCSPMKGHSHVYWYRQLPEEGLKFMVYLQKENIIDESGMPKERFSAEFPKEGPSILRIQQVVRGDSAAYFCASSPRAGLRETQYFGPGTRLLVL.

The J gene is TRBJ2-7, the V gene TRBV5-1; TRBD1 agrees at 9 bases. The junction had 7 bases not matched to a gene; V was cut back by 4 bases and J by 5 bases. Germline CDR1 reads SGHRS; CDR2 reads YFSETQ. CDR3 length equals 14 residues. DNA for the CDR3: TGCGCCAGCAGCCCGGACAGGGGCTGGGACGAGCAGTACTTC. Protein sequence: CASSPDRGWDEQYF.

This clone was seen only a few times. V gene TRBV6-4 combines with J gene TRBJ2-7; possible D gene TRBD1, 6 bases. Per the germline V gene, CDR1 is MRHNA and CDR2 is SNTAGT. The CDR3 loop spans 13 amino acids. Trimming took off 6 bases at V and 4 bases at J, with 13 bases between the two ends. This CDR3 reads CASSQGLSYEQYF. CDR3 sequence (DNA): TGTGCCAGCAGCCAGGGGCTCTCGTACGAGCAGTACTTC.

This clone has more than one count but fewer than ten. The CDR3 loop is CSAQSDYGYTF. For the CDR3, the DNA is TGCAGTGCACAGAGTGACTATGGCTACACCTTC. The V gene is TRBV20-1, the J gene TRBJ1-2, with D hard to call. The CDR3 has 11 amino acids. CDR1 and CDR2 from the germline V gene are DFQATT and SNEGSKA (reference sequence). Trimming removed 6 bases at V and 3 bases at J, with 8 bases between.

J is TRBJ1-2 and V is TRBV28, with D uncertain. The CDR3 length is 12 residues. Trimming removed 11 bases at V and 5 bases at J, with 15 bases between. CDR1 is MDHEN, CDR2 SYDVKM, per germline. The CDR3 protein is CAAERGDYGYTF. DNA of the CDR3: TGTGCCGCCGAACGCGGGGATTATGGCTACACCTTC.

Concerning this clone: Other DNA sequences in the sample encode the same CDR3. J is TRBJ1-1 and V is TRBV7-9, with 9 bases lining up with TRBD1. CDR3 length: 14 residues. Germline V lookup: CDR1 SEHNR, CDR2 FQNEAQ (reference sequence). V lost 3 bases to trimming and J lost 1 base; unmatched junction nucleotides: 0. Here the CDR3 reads CASSLGQGNTEAFF. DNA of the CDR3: TGTGCCAGCAGCTTGGGACAGGGGAACACTGAAGCTTTCTTT.

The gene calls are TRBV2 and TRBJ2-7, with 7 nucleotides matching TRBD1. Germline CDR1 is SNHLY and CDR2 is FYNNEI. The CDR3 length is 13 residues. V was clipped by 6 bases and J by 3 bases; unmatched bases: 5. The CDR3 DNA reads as TGTGCCAGCAGCCTCACAGGGGACTACGAGCAGTACTTC. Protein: CASSLTGDYEQYF.

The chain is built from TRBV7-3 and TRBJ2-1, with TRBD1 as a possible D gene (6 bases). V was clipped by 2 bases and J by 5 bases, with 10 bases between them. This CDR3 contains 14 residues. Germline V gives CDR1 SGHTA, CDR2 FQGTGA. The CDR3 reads CASSLGGSNNEQFF. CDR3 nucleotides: TGTGCCAGCAGCTTAGGGGGCTCGAACAATGAGCAGTTCTTC.